The subject of this entry is one TCR beta chain. Its antigen is currently unknown. TCRdb's table, derived via immunoSEQ multiplex PCR, lists solely in-frame clones and lacks some. The table records 80,000 to 100,000 clones, 79% of them present only once. The germline V gene encodes CDR1 GTSNPN and CDR2 SVGIG (reference sequence). This CDR3 has 13 amino acids. V trimming: 5 bases; J trimming: 5 bases; junction bases outside the gene matches: 6. The data originate from a study of glioma-infiltrating T cells after dendritic cell vaccination. Study findings and constraints: Estimated pretreatment TIL content predicted outcome after dendritic cell vaccination.

Blood PBMC samples: pre-vaccination, two weeks post third vaccination, and at tumor progression. The specimen was blood, collected before dendritic cell vaccination. The receptor was isolated from a human donor with glioblastoma. The J gene is TRBJ1-1, the V gene TRBV30; 9 bases are a match to TRBD1. The CDR3 DNA reads TGTGCCTGGGACAGGGGGTTTGGGACTGAAGCTTTCTTT. It is translated as CAWDRGFGTEAFF.